This T cell receptor beta chain was profiled in a study of blood T cell repertoires in COVID-19. Study at large: Acute and convalescent COVID-19 specimens originated in the United States, Italy and Spain.

Original handling: Estimates of nucleated cell counts were drawn from the amplification of reference gene primers. The table came from immunoSEQ multiplex PCR; TCRdb's copy has only in-frame clones and leaves some out. V and J calls and clone size are those listed in that table; D and trimming were worked out from the DNA. This table has approximately 12,000 clones, roughly 82% appearing once. Germline V gene lookup returns CDR1 MNHEY and CDR2 SVGAGI. Trimming removed 4 bases from V and 5 bases from J; junction bases left unmatched: 10. The CDR3 length is 15 residues. The genes are TRBV6-5 and TRBJ1-1, with 7 bases matching TRBD1. The sequencing sample was made of peripheral blood. The TCR was taken from a woman aged 55-75 years with acute or convalescent COVID-19. The CDR3 nucleotides are TGTGCCAGCAGTTTACGGGACAGTATGTTTACTGAAGCTTTCTTT. Protein sequence: CASSLRDSMFTEAFF.